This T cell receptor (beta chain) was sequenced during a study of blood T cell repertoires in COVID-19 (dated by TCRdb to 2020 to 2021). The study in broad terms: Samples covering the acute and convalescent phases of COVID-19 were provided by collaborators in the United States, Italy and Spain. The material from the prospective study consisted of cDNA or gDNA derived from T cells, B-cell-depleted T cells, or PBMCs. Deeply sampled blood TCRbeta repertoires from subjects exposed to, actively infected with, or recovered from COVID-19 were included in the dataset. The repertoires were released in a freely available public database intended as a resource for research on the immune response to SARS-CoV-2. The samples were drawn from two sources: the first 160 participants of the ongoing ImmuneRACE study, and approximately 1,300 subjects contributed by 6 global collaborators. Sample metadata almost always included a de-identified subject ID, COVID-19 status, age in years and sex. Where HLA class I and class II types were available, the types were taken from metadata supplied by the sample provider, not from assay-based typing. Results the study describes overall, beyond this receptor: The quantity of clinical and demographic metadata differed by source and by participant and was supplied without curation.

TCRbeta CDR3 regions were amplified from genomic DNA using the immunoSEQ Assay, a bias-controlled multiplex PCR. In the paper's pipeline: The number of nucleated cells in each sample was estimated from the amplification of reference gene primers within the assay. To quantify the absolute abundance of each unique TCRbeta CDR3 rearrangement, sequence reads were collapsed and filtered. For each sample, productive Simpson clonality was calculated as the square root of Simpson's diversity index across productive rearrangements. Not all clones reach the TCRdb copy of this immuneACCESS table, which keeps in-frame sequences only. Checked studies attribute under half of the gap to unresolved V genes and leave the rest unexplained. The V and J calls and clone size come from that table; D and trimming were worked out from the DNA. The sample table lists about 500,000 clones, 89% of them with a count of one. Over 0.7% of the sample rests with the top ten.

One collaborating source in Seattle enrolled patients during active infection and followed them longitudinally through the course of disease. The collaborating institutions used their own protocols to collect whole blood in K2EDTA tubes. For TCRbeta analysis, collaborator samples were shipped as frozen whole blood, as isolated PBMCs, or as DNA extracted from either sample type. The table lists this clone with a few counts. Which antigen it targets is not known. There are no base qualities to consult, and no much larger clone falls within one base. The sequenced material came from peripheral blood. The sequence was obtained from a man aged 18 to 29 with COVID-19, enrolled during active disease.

The bases read TGTGCCTCGACGCTGGGCCGCCTCAATGAGCAGTTCTTC. This yields the protein CASTLGRLNEQFF. Recombination joined TRBV30 with TRBJ2-1; too little of a D gene remains to name it. From a lookup of the germline V gene (reference sequence), CDR1 and CDR2 are GTSNPN and SVGIG. V is clipped by 7 bases and J by 6 bases, and the sequence between their germline boundaries is 16 bases long. Reading from cysteine to phenylalanine, the CDR3 counts 13 amino acids. Of all the DNA, just the CDR3 is kept, 39 bases in frame from base 1.